The entry below describes one TCR beta chain. CDR1 is SGHRS and CDR2 is YFSETQ in the germline V gene. V lost 0 bases and J lost 8, with 14 bases in between. The CDR3 extends over 15 amino acids. Libraries were prepared by immunoSEQ multiplex PCR; TCRdb keeps only in-frame clonotypes and omits some of them. Here the sample spans tens of thousands of clones, roughly nine tenths being singletons. The data stem from a study of control samples from healthy donors and cancer patients. This clonotype originated in a man aged 50 to 60 in good health. V gene TRBV5-1 combines with J gene TRBJ1-4, with D possibly TRBD1 on 6 matching bases. The sequenced material came from blood. In DNA form, the CDR3 reads TGCGCCAGCAGCTTGGTTACAGGGACGGAGGAAAAACTGTTTTTT. Translated, it gives CASSLVTGTEEKLFF.